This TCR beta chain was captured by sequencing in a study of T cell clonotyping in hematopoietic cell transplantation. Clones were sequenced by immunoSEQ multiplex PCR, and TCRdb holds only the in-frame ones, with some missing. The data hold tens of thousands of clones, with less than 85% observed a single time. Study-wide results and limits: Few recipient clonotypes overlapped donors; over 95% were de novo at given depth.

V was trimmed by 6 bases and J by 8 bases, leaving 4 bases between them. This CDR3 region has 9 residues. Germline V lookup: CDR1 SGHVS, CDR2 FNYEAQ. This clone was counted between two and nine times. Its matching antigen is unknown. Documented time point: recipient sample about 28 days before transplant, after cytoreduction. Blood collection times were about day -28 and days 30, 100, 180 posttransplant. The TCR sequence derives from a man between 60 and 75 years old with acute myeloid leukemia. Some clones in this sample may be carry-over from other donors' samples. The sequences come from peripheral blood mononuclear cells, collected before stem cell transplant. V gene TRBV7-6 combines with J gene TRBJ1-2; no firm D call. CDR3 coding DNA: TGTGCCAGCAGGACAGGCTACACCTTC. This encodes CASRTGYTF.